The 15 T cell receptor beta chains in this list originate from one sample, sequenced in a study of blood T cell repertoires in COVID-19. Sequenced by immunoSEQ multiplex PCR; TCRdb stores in-frame clones only, minus some. The sample lists over 200,000 clones, 88% occurring once. The source material was peripheral blood. These receptors all come from a man aged 40-49 years with acute or convalescent COVID-19.

The chain has TRBV29-1 and TRBJ2-7; 8 bases fit TRBD1. In germline, CDR1 is SQVTM, CDR2 ANQGSEA. The CDR3 is made up of 14 amino acids. Trimming took 4 bases from V and 5 from J; bases not matched to a gene: 10. The CDR3 nucleotides read TGCAGCGTTGGCCACAACAGGGGGGCCAACGAGCAGTACTTC. Translation: CSVGHNRGANEQYF.

This chain uses TRBV7-2 with TRBJ2-3; weak D call: TRBD2 (5 bases). V was cut by 11 bases and J by 1 base, with 13 bases left in between. Germline-derived CDR1 and CDR2 are SGHTA and FQGNSA. The CDR3 sequence is 13 residues long. Written as DNA, the CDR3 is TGTGCCGTTGCTGGACTCCGCACAGATACGCAGTATTTT. Protein sequence: CAVAGLRTDTQYF.

The gene calls are TRBV6-5 and TRBJ1-5; no reliable D call. The CDR3 spans 13 residues. The ends were cut back, 4 bases at V and 6 bases at J, with 10 bases in the middle. Germline V lookup: CDR1 MNHEY, CDR2 SVGAGI. The DNA of the CDR3 is TGTGCCAGCAGTTCCGGGGAAGGTCAGCCCCAGCATTTT. Protein: CASSSGEGQPQHF.

The CDR3: CASSLQVQETQYF. The CDR3 region has the DNA TGTGCCAGCAGCCTACAGGTACAAGAGACCCAGTACTTC. The chain has TRBV6-5 and TRBJ2-5; possibly TRBD1 for D (5 bases). The CDR3 runs 13 residues. Trimming removed 6 bases from V and 2 bases from J, with 10 bases in between. Germline CDR1 and CDR2: MNHEY and SVGAGI.

The rearrangement links TRBV10-3 to TRBJ1-6; D remains unclear. This CDR3 has 14 residues. Trimming removed 6 bases at V and 10 bases at J, with 16 bases between. In germline, CDR1 is ENHRY, CDR2 SYGVKD. For the CDR3, the DNA is TGTGCCATCAGCGGGATTCCGACGGAATCACCCCTCCACTTT. It is translated as CAISGIPTESPLHF.

This rearrangement joins TRBV5-4 to TRBJ2-1; the D gene is possibly TRBD2 (5 bases). Between the trimmed V and J ends, which lost 5 bases and 3 bases, there was a span of 21 bases. The CDR3 consists of 17 residues. Germline V gene sequence: CDR1 SGHNT, CDR2 YYREEE (reference sequence). The CDR3 here is CASSLGSPTEGYNEQFF. The DNA for the CDR3 is TGTGCCAGCAGTCTGGGGTCGCCAACCGAGGGCTACAATGAGCAGTTCTTC.

The V and J genes are TRBV7-2 and TRBJ1-5; D uncertain. Germline V gives CDR1 SGHTA, CDR2 FQGNSA. V was clipped by 1 base and J by 0 bases, with 13 bases between them. The CDR3 is 17 residues long. CDR3 protein: CASSLVGGRLSNQPQHF. DNA of the CDR3: TGTGCCAGCAGCTTAGTGGGAGGTCGGCTTAGCAATCAGCCCCAGCATTTT. Full variable domain (remainder filled in from reference TRBV7-2 and TRBJ1-5): GAGVSQSPSNKVTEKGKDVELRCDPISGHTALYWYRQSLGQGLEFLIYFQGNSAPDKSGLPSDRFSAERTGGSVSTLTIQRTQQEDSAVYLCASSLVGGRLSNQPQHFGDGTRLSIL.

This clone was found once. The chain links TRBV19 to TRBJ2-4; 7 bases line up with TRBD2. The V segment lost 1 base and the J segment 3 bases; nucleotides outside the gene matches: 12. The CDR3 is made up of 18 amino acids. Per the germline V gene, CDR1 is LNHDA and CDR2 is SQIVND (reference sequence). The chain's CDR3 is CASSIVRGPGEGKNIQYF. The CDR3 DNA reads TGTGCCAGTAGTATAGTCCGGGGACCCGGGGAGGGCAAAAACATTCAGTACTTC. The whole variable domain, remainder taken from reference TRBV19 and TRBJ2-4, is DGGITQSPKYLFRKEGQNVTLSCEQNLNHDAMYWYRQDPGQGLRLIYYSQIVNDFQKGDIAEGYSVSREKKESFPLTVTSAQKNPTAFYLCASSIVRGPGEGKNIQYFGAGTRLSVL.

This chain joins TRBV28 and TRBJ2-7; 9 nucleotides agree with TRBD1. The CDR3 is 16 amino acids. Per the germline V gene, CDR1 is MDHEN and CDR2 is SYDVKM. After removal of 4 bases from V and 4 bases from J, the junction contained 11 bases not matched to a gene. The CDR3 loop is CASSSSNGQGFYEQYF. CDR3 DNA sequence: TGTGCCAGCAGTTCATCTAACGGACAGGGGTTTTACGAGCAGTACTTC.

About this clone: Additional DNA sequences in this sample encode the identical CDR3. The V call is TRBV5-1, the J call TRBJ2-3; D remains ambiguous. CDR3 length equals 13 residues. V lost 4 bases to trimming and J lost 1 base, with 7 bases between them. Germline V gene data show CDR1 as SGHRS and CDR2 as YFSETQ. DNA for the CDR3: TGCGCCAGCAGCCCCGGAGGCACAGATACGCAGTATTTT. Amino acids: CASSPGGTDTQYF.

CDR3 amino acids: CASSSSTAGKGMEDTQYF. DNA for the CDR3: TGTGCCAGCAGTTCCTCCACGGCAGGGAAGGGAATGGAAGATACGCAGTATTTT. The J gene is TRBJ2-3, the V gene TRBV27; tentative D call: TRBD1 (5 bases). The CDR3 contains 18 residues. Germline assignment: CDR1 MNHEY and CDR2 SMNVEV (reference sequence). The V end lost 4 bases, the J end lost 5 bases, and 25 bases lay between the germline ends.

V is TRBV7-8 and J is TRBJ2-1; D is perhaps TRBD1 (6 bases). Germline assignment: CDR1 SGHVS and CDR2 FQNEAQ. The CDR3 consists of 16 residues. V was pared by 1 base and J by 6 bases, with 16 bases between. CDR3 DNA: TGTGCCAGCAGCTTAGTTCGGGACACCGGACGCAATGAGCAGTTCTTC. Protein: CASSLVRDTGRNEQFF.

V is TRBV19 and J is TRBJ2-2; 11 bases are shared with TRBD1. The CDR3 consists of 15 residues. Germline assignment: CDR1 LNHDA and CDR2 SQIVND (reference sequence). V lost 7 bases, J lost 2 bases, and 3 bases stayed unmatched. DNA of the CDR3: TGTGCCAGTACTGGACAGGGGGCAAACACCGGGGAGCTGTTTTTT. It yields the protein CASTGQGANTGELFF.

The genes are TRBV7-2 and TRBJ1-5; 8 nucleotides align to TRBD1. Germline V lookup: CDR1 SGHTA, CDR2 FQGNSA. This CDR3 has 15 residues. Unmatched junction bases numbered 5, after V lost 5 bases and J lost 2 bases. The CDR3 nucleotides are TGTGCCAGCAGCCGCCTGACAGGGGGCAATCAGCCCCAGCATTTT. Its translation: CASSRLTGGNQPQHF.

Only one count was recorded for this clone. The chain is built from TRBV30 and TRBJ2-7; D not resolved. Looked up from germline, CDR1 is GTSNPN and CDR2 is SVGIG (reference sequence). CDR3 length: 15 residues. Trimming cost V 1 base and J 7 bases, with 20 bases left between them. CDR3 residues: CAWSAVLYSPEEQYF. CDR3 bases: TGTGCCTGGAGTGCCGTGCTGTATTCCCCCGAGGAGCAGTACTTC.